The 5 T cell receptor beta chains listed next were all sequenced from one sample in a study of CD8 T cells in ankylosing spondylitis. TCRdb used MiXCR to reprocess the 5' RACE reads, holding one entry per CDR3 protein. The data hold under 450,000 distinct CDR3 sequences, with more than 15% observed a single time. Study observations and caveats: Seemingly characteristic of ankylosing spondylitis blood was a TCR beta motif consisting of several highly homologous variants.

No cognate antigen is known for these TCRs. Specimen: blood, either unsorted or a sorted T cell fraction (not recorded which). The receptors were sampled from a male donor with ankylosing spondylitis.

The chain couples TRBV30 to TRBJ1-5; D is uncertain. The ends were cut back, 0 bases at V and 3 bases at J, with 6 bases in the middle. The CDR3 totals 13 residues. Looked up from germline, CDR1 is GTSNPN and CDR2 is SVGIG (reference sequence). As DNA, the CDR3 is TGTGCCTGGAGTGTACAGCACAATCAGCCCCAGCATTTT. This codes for CAWSVQHNQPQHF.

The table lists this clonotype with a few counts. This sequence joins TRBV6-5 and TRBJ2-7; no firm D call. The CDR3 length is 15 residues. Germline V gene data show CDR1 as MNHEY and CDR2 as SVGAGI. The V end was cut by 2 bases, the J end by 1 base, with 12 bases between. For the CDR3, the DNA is TGTGCCAGCAGTTACGATTCTGGCGGTTCCTACGAGCAGTACTTC. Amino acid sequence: CASSYDSGGSYEQYF.

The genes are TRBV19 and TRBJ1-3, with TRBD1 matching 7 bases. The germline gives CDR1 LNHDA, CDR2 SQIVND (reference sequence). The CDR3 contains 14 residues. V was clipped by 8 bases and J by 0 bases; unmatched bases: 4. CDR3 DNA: TGTGCCAGTCGACAGGGACCCTCTGGAAACACCATATATTTT. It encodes CASRQGPSGNTIYF.

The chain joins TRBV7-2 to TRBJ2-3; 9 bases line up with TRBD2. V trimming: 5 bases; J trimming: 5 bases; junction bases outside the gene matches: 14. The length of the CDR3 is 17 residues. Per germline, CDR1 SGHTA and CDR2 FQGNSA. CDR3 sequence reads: CASSLNSLGGREDTQYF. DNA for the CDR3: TGTGCCAGCAGCCTTAACTCCCTTGGCGGGAGGGAAGATACGCAGTATTTT.

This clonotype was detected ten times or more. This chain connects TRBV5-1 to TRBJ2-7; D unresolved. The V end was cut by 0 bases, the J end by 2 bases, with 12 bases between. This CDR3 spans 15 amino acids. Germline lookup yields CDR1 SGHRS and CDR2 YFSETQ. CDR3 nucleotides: TGCGCCAGCAGCTTGGGATGGTCTTCTACCTACGAGCAGTACTTC. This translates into CASSLGWSSTYEQYF.